The 16 T cell receptor beta chains reported below all come from one sample, sequenced in a study of blood T cell repertoires in COVID-19 (dated by TCRdb to about 2020). The library was produced with the immunoSEQ multiplex PCR assay. TCRdb provides this immuneACCESS table in a form limited to in-frame rearrangements. Some clones are lacking; in checked studies, under half of them reflect an unresolved V gene, and why the rest are absent is not known. The sample profile shows 250,000 or so clones; around 86% of them were found once. Clones ranked in the top ten supply about 2.6% of the sample. Material: PBMCs or T cells enriched from blood (not recorded which). The source of these receptors is a woman younger than 30 who had recovered from COVID-19.

This clone appeared a few times. The sample contains more than one DNA sequence encoding this CDR3. The rearrangement links TRBV28 to TRBJ2-7, with TRBD1 identical over 7 bases. The V and J ends lost 2 bases and 2 bases, in that order; junction bases with no gene match: 0. This CDR3 spans 13 amino acids. Germline V gene data show CDR1 as MDHEN and CDR2 as SYDVKM. The CDR3 spells CASSLQGAYEQYF. The CDR3 nucleotides are TGTGCCAGCAGTTTACAGGGGGCCTACGAGCAGTACTTC.

The rearrangement uses TRBV4-3 and TRBJ2-2, with D hard to call. Germline V lookup: CDR1 LGHNA, CDR2 YSLEER. The CDR3 loop spans 16 amino acids. V was cut by 0 bases and J by 2 bases, with 10 bases left in between. CDR3 DNA sequence: TGCGCCAGCAGCCAAGACACCAGAATTAACACCGGGGAGCTGTTTTTT. Translated: CASSQDTRINTGELFF.

The chain links TRBV6-6 to TRBJ1-1; 7 positions agree with TRBD1. The CDR3 spans 14 residues. Unmatched junction bases numbered 9, after V lost 6 bases and J lost 5 bases. Germline-derived CDR1 and CDR2 are MNHNY and SVGAGI (reference sequence). The CDR3 protein is CASRYHPGGTEAFF. The DNA of the CDR3 is TGTGCCAGCAGGTATCACCCAGGGGGTACTGAAGCTTTCTTT.

The gene calls are TRBV2 and TRBJ2-7, with TRBD2 as a possible D gene (6 bases). This CDR3 spans 12 amino acids. Germline CDR1 and CDR2: SNHLY and FYNNEI. V was shortened by 6 bases and J by 3 bases, with 9 bases between the two germline ends. CDR3 sequence: CASSGGIYEQYF. In nucleotides, the CDR3 is TGTGCCAGCAGCGGGGGTATCTACGAGCAGTACTTC.

V usage is TRBV6-2 or TRBV6-3 and J usage is TRBJ1-5; 8 positions agree with TRBD1. CDR1 is MNHEY, CDR2 SVGEGT, per germline. V shed 5 bases and J 3 bases; nucleotides not matched to a gene: 3. This CDR3 has 14 residues. This chain's CDR3 is CASSDRGNNQPQHF. The CDR3 DNA reads as TGTGCCAGCAGTGACAGGGGAAACAATCAGCCCCAGCATTTT.

The chain carries TRBV7-6 and TRBJ2-7, with D perhaps TRBD1 (6 bases). Germline V gene data show CDR1 as SGHVS and CDR2 as FNYEAQ. The CDR3 length is 16 residues. V lost 5 bases to trimming and J lost 1 base, with 18 bases between them. The CDR3 region is CASSPTLGGGSYEQYF. The CDR3 nucleotides read TGTGCCAGCAGCCCCACCCTTGGGGGCGGTTCCTACGAGCAGTACTTC.

This rearrangement joins TRBV5-1 to TRBJ1-2; D perhaps matches TRBD1 (5 bases). The CDR3 totals 14 residues. Trimming removed 2 bases at V and 7 bases at J, with 15 bases between. Germline V gene data show CDR1 as SGHRS and CDR2 as YFSETQ. CDR3 bases: TGCGCCAGCAGCTTATCCCCCGGGGGAAGTGGCTACACCTTC. It yields the protein CASSLSPGGSGYTF.

The chain uses TRBV5-1 and TRBJ1-3; 7 bases are a match to TRBD1. Trimming cost V 4 bases and J 0 bases; bases outside gene matches: 7. Germline lookup yields CDR1 SGHRS and CDR2 YFSETQ. The CDR3 spans 16 residues. The CDR3: CASSDGTVSSGNTIYF. The CDR3 DNA sequence: TGCGCCAGCAGCGACGGGACAGTCAGCTCTGGAAACACCATATATTTT.

The CDR3 DNA reads TGTGCCAGCAGCTTAGGGCCGAGCGCTGGAAACACCATATATTTT. Its translation: CASSLGPSAGNTIYF. V is TRBV7-2 and J is TRBJ1-3, with D hard to call. The V gene's germline CDR1 is SGHTA and CDR2 FQGNSA. The length of the CDR3 is 15 residues. V was trimmed by 1 base and J by 2 bases, leaving 9 bases between them.

The rearrangement uses TRBV5-6 and TRBJ2-5; 8 bases map to TRBD1. Per the germline V gene, CDR1 is SGHDT and CDR2 is YYEEEE. The junction had 6 bases not matched to a gene; V was cut back by 4 bases and J by 1 base. This CDR3 has 15 amino acids. CDR3 amino acids: CASSRRQGIQETQYF. CDR3 nucleotide sequence: TGTGCCAGCAGCCGGCGACAGGGGATCCAAGAGACCCAGTACTTC.

The V and J genes are TRBV9 and TRBJ1-2; 8 nucleotides match TRBD1. The CDR3 sequence is 13 residues long. V was clipped by 7 bases and J by 6 bases; unmatched bases: 8. From germline, CDR1 is SGDLS and CDR2 YYNGEE. The CDR3 is CASLGGQDNGYTF. CDR3 DNA: TGTGCCAGCTTAGGGGGACAGGACAATGGCTACACCTTC.

The gene calls are TRBV6-5 and TRBJ1-5, with D tentatively TRBD1 (5 bases). Per germline, CDR1 MNHEY and CDR2 SVGAGI. This CDR3 has 13 amino acids. Trimming shortened V by 8 bases and J by 7 bases, and 15 bases separated the two germline ends. CDR3 coding DNA: TGTGCCAGCGCACTCAGGGCCCGACAGCCCCAGCATTTT. This encodes CASALRARQPQHF.

In this sample, this clone turned up once. The rearrangement uses TRBV7-9 and TRBJ2-1; 8 nucleotides agree with TRBD1. This CDR3 spans 15 amino acids. CDR1 is SEHNR and CDR2 is FQNEAQ in the germline V gene (reference sequence). Trimming took 4 bases from V and 8 from J; bases not matched to a gene: 10. The CDR3 coding sequence is TGTGCCAGCAGCTCTCCGGGACAGGCGATCGATGAGCAGTTCTTC. This translates into CASSSPGQAIDEQFF.

J is TRBJ1-2 and V is TRBV3-1 (or the pseudogene TRBV3-2), with 9 nucleotides matching TRBD1. Germline V gene data show CDR1 as LGHDT and CDR2 as YNNKEL (reference sequence). V shed 3 bases, J shed 5 bases, and the junction held 16 bases outside the gene matches. The CDR3 spans 18 residues. The CDR3 reads CASSQERDRAQSRYGYTF. Here the CDR3 DNA reads TGTGCCAGCAGCCAGGAACGGGACAGGGCACAAAGTCGGTATGGCTACACCTTC.

The chain has TRBV7-6 and TRBJ2-3; tentative D call: TRBD2 (7 bases). The CDR3 runs to 16 residues. Germline CDR1 is SGHVS and CDR2 is FNYEAQ. Trimming shortened V by 5 bases and J by 0 bases, and 15 bases separated the two germline ends. CDR3 loop: CASSPRGGVSTDTQYF. The DNA of the CDR3 is TGTGCCAGCAGCCCGAGGGGGGGGGTTAGCACAGATACGCAGTATTTT.

This clone was found a few times. CDR3 sequence (DNA): TGTGCCAGCAGCGGACTAGCGGGAGCAGATACGCAGTATTTT. This translates into CASSGLAGADTQYF. The rearrangement uses TRBV6-4 and TRBJ2-3; 13 nucleotides align to TRBD2. CDR1 MRHNA and CDR2 SNTAGT come from the germline V gene. The CDR3 runs 14 residues. V dropped 6 bases and J dropped 4; count of bases not matched to a gene: 1.